This T cell receptor (beta chain) was obtained from a study of blood T cells in healthy people across ages. Germline V gives CDR1 DFQATT, CDR2 SNEGSKA (reference sequence). V lost 4 bases, J lost 2 bases, and 7 bases stayed unmatched. This CDR3 has 15 amino acids. A J-beta primer mix and a sample-barcoded 5' primer were used in a second PCR of about 7 to 12 cycles. TCRdb reprocessed the 5' RACE reads via MiXCR and lists one record per CDR3 protein. Of approximately 1.5 million distinct CDR3 sequences listed, roughly a third were seen once; the top ten hold 11%. Researchers report isolating at least 7 million PBMCs per sample.

This receptor was taken from a woman aged 25 to 39 in good health. The chain combines TRBV20-1 with TRBJ2-7; TRBD2 agrees at 11 bases. Sequencing was performed on blood. CDR3: CSAIETSGIAYEQYF. Written as DNA, the CDR3 is TGCAGTGCTATCGAGACTAGCGGGATAGCCTACGAGCAGTACTTC.